This record concerns one TCR beta chain sequence. The entry originates in a study of blood T cell repertoires in COVID-19. Profiled with immunoSEQ multiplex PCR; TCRdb holds only in-frame clones, not every one. Of 140,000 to 150,000 clones listed, roughly 88% are singletons. Sample: peripheral blood. The receptor comes from a woman in her sixties with COVID-19, enrolled during active disease.

Here the CDR3 reads CATSRDTNTGELFF. The CDR3 DNA reads TGTGCCACCAGCAGAGACACGAACACCGGGGAGCTGTTTTTT. The V gene is TRBV15, the J gene TRBJ2-2; D unresolved. V was clipped by 0 bases and J by 0 bases, with 2 bases between them. From germline, CDR1 is LNHNV and CDR2 YYDKDF (reference sequence). This CDR3 spans 14 amino acids.